This T cell receptor beta chain was identified in a study of patients and donors after allogeneic stem cell transplantation. V lost 4 bases, J lost 3 bases, and 13 bases lay in between. The CDR3 is 14 amino acids. Germline lookup yields CDR1 SGHRS and CDR2 YFSETQ. TCRdb processed the RT-PCR reads anew with MiXCR; each CDR3 protein has one entry. The sample shows some 880,000 distinct CDR3 sequences, 15% to 20% of them seen only once. The clonotype was recovered from a human donor who was either an allogeneic HSCT recipient or a stem cell or donor lymphocyte infusion donor (not recorded which). It is not recorded whose cells these are; they may come from a transplant donor. The genes are TRBV5-1 and TRBJ1-1, with D possibly TRBD1 on 5 matching bases. The sequencing sample was made of blood, either unsorted or a sorted T cell fraction (not recorded which). The CDR3 DNA reads as TGCGCCAGCAGCGTGGGGGACGGGTACACTGAAGCTTTCTTT. Protein product: CASSVGDGYTEAFF. The full variable domain, its missing parts supplied by reference TRBV5-1 and TRBJ1-1, is KAGVTQTPRYLIKTRGQQVTLSCSPISGHRSVSWYQQTPGQGLQFLFEYFSETQRNKGNFPGRFSGRQFSNSRSEMNVSTLELGDSALYLCASSVGDGYTEAFFGQGTRLTVV.